Shown below are 9 T cell receptor beta chains from a single sample sequenced in a study of blood T cell repertoires in COVID-19. TCRdb keeps only in-frame clones here, not all; method: immunoSEQ multiplex PCR. The data show fewer than 450,000 clones, roughly 91% seen once. Input material: PBMCs or T cells enriched from blood (not recorded which). The receptors were sampled from a man aged 18 to 29 who had recovered from COVID-19.

The V gene is TRBV7-7, the J gene TRBJ2-2, with D possibly being TRBD2 (5 bases). This CDR3 comprises 16 residues. The V and J ends lost 5 bases and 1 base respectively, with 14 bases between them. Germline lookup yields CDR1 SSHAT and CDR2 FNYEAQ (reference sequence). The CDR3 sequence: CASSPSAGRNTGELFF. CDR3 coding DNA: TGTGCCAGCAGCCCTTCGGCGGGTAGGAACACCGGGGAGCTGTTTTTT. Filled out from reference TRBV7-7 and TRBJ2-2, the complete variable domain reads GAGVSQSPRYKVTKRGQDVTLRCDPISSHATLYWYQQALGQGPEFLTYFNYEAQPDKSGLPSDRFSAERPEGSISTLTIQRTEQRDSAMYRCASSPSAGRNTGELFFGEGSRLTVL.

The chain links TRBV10-3 to TRBJ1-4; D is uncertain. Trimming left V 6 bases short and J 7 bases short, with 12 bases between. CDR3 length: 13 residues. The germline CDR1 and CDR2 sequences are ENHRY and SYGVKD. CDR3 amino acids: CAIRPNSGEKLFF. CDR3 nucleotide sequence: TGTGCCATCAGGCCGAACTCGGGTGAAAAACTGTTTTTT.

The V gene is TRBV7-9, the J gene TRBJ1-2, with unresolved D. V lost 1 base to trimming and J lost 7 bases, with 4 bases between them. Germline V CDR1 and CDR2: SEHNR, FQNEAQ (reference sequence). This CDR3 has 11 residues. The chain's CDR3 is CASSLVLGYTF. The CDR3 DNA is TGTGCCAGCAGCTTAGTCCTTGGCTACACCTTC.

The genes are TRBV6-5 and TRBJ1-5, with unresolved D. The CDR3 is made up of 15 amino acids. Germline V gene data show CDR1 as MNHEY and CDR2 as SVGAGI. V lost 5 bases and J 2 bases, leaving 13 bases between the germline ends. CDR3 residues: CASSLQVGGNQPQHF. CDR3 bases: TGTGCCAGCAGTCTCCAGGTAGGCGGCAATCAGCCCCAGCATTTT.

This clone was seen once. The chain has TRBV24-1 and TRBJ2-1; TRBD2 might be the D (6 bases). Germline CDR1 reads KGHDR; CDR2 reads SFDVKD. The CDR3 sequence is 17 residues long. V lost 5 bases, J lost 3 bases, and 19 bases lay in between. The DNA for the CDR3 is TGTGCCACCAGTGCCCTTGCTCGAGCGGGTGACTACAATGAGCAGTTCTTC. It translates to CATSALARAGDYNEQFF.

The chain recombines TRBV5-4 with TRBJ1-2, with D perhaps TRBD1 (6 bases). Between the trimmed V and J ends, which lost 6 bases and 6 bases, there was a span of 21 bases. The length of the CDR3 is 15 residues. The germline gives CDR1 SGHNT, CDR2 YYREEE (reference sequence). CDR3 in amino acids: CASTHGGGLVDGYTF. In nucleotides, the CDR3 is TGTGCCAGCACCCACGGGGGGGGGCTAGTGGATGGCTACACCTTC.

This chain joins TRBV21-1 and TRBJ1-3. TRBV21-1 is an annotated pseudogene. The CDR3 loop spans 15 amino acids. The CDR3 spells CASSKVSGRGNTIYF. As DNA, the CDR3 is TGTGCCAGCAGCAAAGTGAGCGGACGGGGAAACACCATATATTTT.

The rearrangement uses TRBV10-3 and TRBJ1-1; TRBD1 agrees at 10 bases. J was trimmed by 10 bases and V by 5 bases; bases with no gene match: 4. The CDR3 is made up of 12 amino acids. In germline, CDR1 is ENHRY, CDR2 SYGVKD. CDR3 nucleotides: TGTGCCATCAGTTGGGGACAGGGGAGAGCTTTCTTT. Translated: CAISWGQGRAFF.

The V call is TRBV14, the J call TRBJ1-5; D is ambiguous. The length of the CDR3 is 15 residues. In germline, CDR1 is SGHDN, CDR2 FVKESK. Trimming stripped 3 bases from V and 3 bases from J, with 12 bases between. The CDR3 loop reads CASSQEWLLNQPQHF. The CDR3 bases are TGTGCCAGCAGCCAGGAGTGGTTGCTCAATCAGCCCCAGCATTTT.